Following are 24 T cell receptor beta chains from one sample sequenced in a study of blood T cell repertoires in COVID-19. TCRdb's table, derived via immunoSEQ multiplex PCR, lists solely in-frame clones and lacks some. The table shows approximately 170,000 clones, with around 90% occurring only once. What was sequenced was peripheral blood. These receptors were taken from a man younger than 30 with COVID-19, enrolled during active disease.

V and J are TRBV5-1 and TRBJ2-6, with D maybe TRBD2 (6 bases). Germline CDR1 reads SGHRS; CDR2 reads YFSETQ. The CDR3 runs to 16 residues. Trimming took off 0 bases at V and 2 bases at J, with 9 bases between the two ends. CDR3 nucleotide sequence: TGCGCCAGCAGCTTGGAAACTAGCACTGGGGCCAACGTCCTGACTTTC. It translates to CASSLETSTGANVLTF. Filled out from reference TRBV5-1 and TRBJ2-6, the complete variable domain reads KAGVTQTPRYLIKTRGQQVTLSCSPISGHRSVSWYQQTPGQGLQFLFEYFSETQRNKGNFPGRFSGRQFSNSRSEMNVSTLELGDSALYLCASSLETSTGANVLTFGAGSRLTVL.

The rearrangement uses TRBV19 and TRBJ1-1; 7 bases match TRBD1. The CDR3 loop spans 18 amino acids. Trimming removed 2 bases from V and 0 bases from J; junction bases left unmatched: 12. CDR1 and CDR2 (germline): LNHDA, SQIVND (reference sequence). CDR3 DNA sequence: TGTGCCAGTAGTATAACCGGGACAGACTACTTCATGAACACTGAAGCTTTCTTT. Translation: CASSITGTDYFMNTEAFF.

V is TRBV28 and J is TRBJ1-1, with a tentative D call TRBD1 (5 bases). The CDR3 totals 15 residues. V gave up 5 bases and J gave up 4 bases, with 17 bases separating them. The germline V gene encodes CDR1 MDHEN and CDR2 SYDVKM. The CDR3 DNA follows: TGTGCCAGCAGTCTCATCAGGGATTTTGGCACTGAAGCTTTCTTT. Translation: CASSLIRDFGTEAFF.

The chain employs TRBV28 and TRBJ1-6, with TRBD1 matching over 9 bases. J gave up 13 bases and V 6 bases, and 16 bases lay outside the gene matches. CDR1 MDHEN and CDR2 SYDVKM come from the germline V gene. The CDR3 extends over 16 amino acids. CDR3 region: CASSPGTGSPREPLHF. DNA of the CDR3: TGTGCCAGCAGCCCCGGGACAGGGAGTCCACGGGAGCCCCTCCACTTT.

The chain employs TRBV13 and TRBJ2-6, with D possibly matching TRBD1 (6 bases). The germline CDR1 and CDR2 sequences are PRHDT and FYEKMQ (reference sequence). With 3 bases removed from V and 2 bases from J, the gap between germline ends came to 20 bases. The CDR3 length is 19 residues. CDR3 in DNA: TGTGCCAGCAGCTTCGGTCATCAGGGGCTAGAAACTGGGGCCAACGTCCTGACTTTC. Protein: CASSFGHQGLETGANVLTF.

This sequence joins TRBV11-2 and TRBJ2-2; 10 nucleotides agree with TRBD2. The V segment lost 5 bases and the J segment 0 bases; nucleotides outside the gene matches: 9. The CDR3 has 18 residues. Germline V CDR1 and CDR2: SGHAT, FQNNGV. In DNA, the CDR3 is TGTGCCAGCAGCATAAACGGACTAGCGGCAGCGAACACCGGGGAGCTGTTTTTT. It codes for CASSINGLAAANTGELFF.

This chain joins TRBV28 and TRBJ1-2; 7 bases agree with TRBD1. Germline trimming cut 6 bases from V and 6 bases from J; bases unmatched to any gene: 7. The CDR3 consists of 13 residues. CDR1 is MDHEN and CDR2 is SYDVKM in the germline V gene. The chain's CDR3 is CASRFGTVDGYTF. For the CDR3, the DNA is TGTGCCAGCAGATTCGGGACAGTTGATGGCTACACCTTC.

The genes are TRBV25-1 and TRBJ2-1; perhaps TRBD1 as D (5 bases). Between the trimmed V and J ends, which lost 3 bases and 14 bases, there was a span of 14 bases. This CDR3 comprises 12 residues. Per the germline V gene, CDR1 is MGHDK and CDR2 is SYGVNS. In DNA, the CDR3 is TGTGCCAGCAGTGATCAGGGTCTAATGGAGTTCTTC. Encoded protein: CASSDQGLMEFF.

The rearrangement uses TRBV9 and TRBJ1-2, with a possible D match to TRBD1 (5 bases). V lost 3 bases and J lost 1, with 7 bases in between. This CDR3 has 13 amino acids. Germline lookup yields CDR1 SGDLS and CDR2 YYNGEE. The CDR3 region has the DNA TGTGCCAGCAGCGGGGGGGATAACTATGGCTACACCTTC. Encoded protein: CASSGGDNYGYTF.

The V call is TRBV3-1 (or the pseudogene TRBV3-2), the J call TRBJ1-3, with D maybe TRBD1 (6 bases). This CDR3 spans 16 amino acids. Germline CDR1 reads LGHDT; CDR2 reads YNNKEL (reference sequence). Trimming cost V 4 bases and J 4 bases, with 17 bases left between them. This chain's CDR3 is CASSRTAGALGNTIYF. For the CDR3, the DNA is TGTGCCAGCAGCCGAACAGCAGGGGCGCTGGGAAACACCATATATTTT.

J is TRBJ1-1 and V is TRBV9; D gene unclear. CDR3 length: 15 amino acids. The germline V gene encodes CDR1 SGDLS and CDR2 YYNGEE. V lost 5 bases and J lost 1, with 15 bases in between. The CDR3 here is CASSDYRAGNTEAFF. The CDR3 DNA reads TGTGCCAGCAGTGACTATCGGGCAGGGAACACTGAAGCTTTCTTT.

The gene calls are TRBV24-1 and TRBJ2-1; 8 bases are a match to TRBD1. J gave up 9 bases and V 4 bases, and 13 bases lay outside the gene matches. Germline V gives CDR1 KGHDR, CDR2 SFDVKD. CDR3 size: 16 residues. This CDR3 reads CATSDFGQGRYGEQFF. In DNA, the CDR3 is TGTGCCACCAGTGACTTCGGACAGGGCCGTTATGGTGAGCAGTTCTTC.

The chain uses TRBV29-1 and TRBJ2-2; D is possibly TRBD2 (7 bases). In germline, CDR1 is SQVTM, CDR2 ANQGSEA. The CDR3 loop spans 17 amino acids. The ends were cut back, 5 bases at V and 6 bases at J, with 25 bases in the middle. The CDR3 protein is CSVWGGALLRGPGELFF. The CDR3, as DNA: TGCAGCGTTTGGGGGGGGGCGCTTCTTAGGGGCCCCGGGGAGCTGTTTTTT.

The rearrangement uses TRBV15 and TRBJ2-5, with D uncertain. The ends were cut back, 0 bases at V and 5 bases at J, with 13 bases in the middle. CDR3 length: 15 amino acids. CDR1 LNHNV and CDR2 YYDKDF come from the germline V gene (reference sequence). DNA of the CDR3: TGTGCCACCAGCAGAGATCCCTCCGGGTCGGAGACCCAGTACTTC. Translated, it gives CATSRDPSGSETQYF.

DNA of the CDR3: TGTGCCAGCAGCTCGGACAGGGGCACCTATGGCTACACCTTC. Translating gives CASSSDRGTYGYTF. The chain links TRBV7-2 to TRBJ1-2, with TRBD1 matching 9 bases. Per germline, CDR1 SGHTA and CDR2 FQGNSA. The CDR3 totals 14 residues. V lost 4 bases to trimming and J lost 4 bases; unmatched junction nucleotides: 4.

The chain links TRBV9 to TRBJ2-3, with D perhaps TRBD2 (6 bases). CDR1 is SGDLS, CDR2 YYNGEE, per germline. Deletions cut 3 bases from V and 0 bases from J, with 17 bases between. The CDR3 totals 17 residues. DNA for the CDR3: TGTGCCAGCAGCGGAAACCCGGGACTCCCGAGCACAGATACGCAGTATTTT. Translating gives CASSGNPGLPSTDTQYF. The entire variable domain, with the rest obtained from reference TRBV9 and TRBJ2-3, is as follows: DSGVTQTPKHLITATGQRVTLRCSPRSGDLSVYWYQQSLDQGLQFLIQYYNGEERAKGNILERFSAQQFPDLHSELNLSSLELGDSALYFCASSGNPGLPSTDTQYFGPGTRLTVL.

The V and J genes are TRBV5-1 and TRBJ2-7; tentative D call: TRBD1 (6 bases). Germline loops: CDR1 SGHRS, CDR2 YFSETQ. This CDR3 has 16 residues. Trimming pared 4 bases from V and 3 bases from J, leaving 20 bases between. CDR3 amino acids: CASSPGVGTFYYEQYF. CDR3 sequence (DNA): TGCGCCAGCAGCCCCGGAGTAGGGACATTTTACTACGAGCAGTACTTC.

J is TRBJ1-2 and V is TRBV6-5; 8 bases line up with TRBD1. The CDR3 spans 14 residues. Looked up from germline, CDR1 is MNHEY and CDR2 is SVGAGI. The V gene end was trimmed by 5 bases and the J gene end by 8 bases; junction bases not matched to a gene: 10. CDR3 coding DNA: TGTGCCAGCAGTCACCCGACAGGGGCGAAGGGCTACACCTTC. Translation gives CASSHPTGAKGYTF.

This chain uses TRBV9 with TRBJ2-1; D is possibly TRBD2 (6 bases). Germline assignment: CDR1 SGDLS and CDR2 YYNGEE. The V and J ends lost 4 bases and 1 base respectively, with 9 bases between them. The CDR3 contains 14 residues. The CDR3 is CASSNRESYNEQFF. In DNA, the CDR3 is TGTGCCAGCAGCAATCGGGAGTCCTACAATGAGCAGTTCTTC.

The V and J genes are TRBV4-3 and TRBJ2-1; D unresolved. V was clipped by 1 base and J by 7 bases, with 8 bases between them. Germline V gene lookup returns CDR1 LGHNA and CDR2 YSLEER. The CDR3 spans 13 residues. CDR3 residues: CASSQGVINEQFF. CDR3 nucleotides: TGCGCCAGCAGCCAAGGAGTGATAAATGAGCAGTTCTTC.

The V and J genes are TRBV5-1 and TRBJ2-1; 8 nucleotides align to TRBD2. CDR1 and CDR2 from the germline V gene are SGHRS and YFSETQ. This CDR3 comprises 15 residues. V lost 6 bases, J lost 9 bases, and 14 bases stayed unmatched. Here the CDR3 reads CASKFASSGGGEQFF. The CDR3 nucleotides are TGCGCCAGCAAGTTTGCTAGCTCGGGAGGGGGTGAGCAGTTCTTC.

The chain employs TRBV7-2 and TRBJ1-3, with TRBD1 matching 9 bases. The CDR3 runs to 14 residues. Germline assignment: CDR1 SGHTA and CDR2 FQGNSA. Trimming at V came to 4 bases and at J to 5 bases, leaving 3 bases not matched to a gene. CDR3 DNA sequence: TGTGCCAGCAGCTATACAGGGGGCAGAAACACCATATATTTT. It yields the protein CASSYTGGRNTIYF.

This clone was seen more than once but under ten times. This chain uses TRBV27 with TRBJ1-4, with 8 bases identical to TRBD1. The germline V gene encodes CDR1 MNHEY and CDR2 SMNVEV (reference sequence). J was trimmed by 2 bases and V by 4 bases; bases with no gene match: 0. This CDR3 region has 14 residues. The CDR3 nucleotides read TGTGCCAGCAGTTGGACAGGGACTAATGAAAAACTGTTTTTT. Its translation: CASSWTGTNEKLFF.

In its sample, this clone was seen a few times. J is TRBJ2-7 and V is TRBV3-1 (or the pseudogene TRBV3-2), with 11 nucleotides matching TRBD2. CDR3 length: 18 amino acids. Trimming at V came to 5 bases and at J to 3 bases, leaving 15 bases not matched to a gene. Germline CDR1 reads LGHDT; CDR2 reads YNNKEL (reference sequence). CDR3 amino acids: CASSSVSVAGGPVYEQYF. The CDR3 DNA sequence: TGTGCCAGCAGCTCCGTATCGGTAGCGGGAGGGCCAGTCTACGAGCAGTACTTC.